These T cell receptor beta chains were read from a single sample in a study of CD8 T cells in Susac syndrome. TCRdb reprocessed the immunoSEQ multiplex PCR reads with MiXCR, giving one entry per CDR3 protein. The table lists tens of thousands of distinct CDR3 sequences, 93% of them singletons. The sample comprised CD4+ T cells from PBMCs. Receptors were obtained from a human donor with Susac syndrome. The conserved cysteine and the conserved F or W are not part of the CDR3 here. D genes are given only for firm matches. Where a row states a size, it is once, few, many or the class of an expanded clone; other rows omit it.

J	size	D	V	CDR3
TRBJ2-7	once	TRBD1	TRBV20-1	SATGQAYEQY
TRBJ1-2	-	TRBD1	TRBV20-1	SATTGGSLNYGYT
TRBJ2-1	-	TRBD2	TRBV6-2/TRBV6-3	ASSKTSGGVHEQF
TRBJ1-5	-	TRBD1	TRBV6-2/TRBV6-3	ASSLPQGDSNQPQH
TRBJ2-3	-	-	TRBV7-7	ASSPMTGTDTQY
TRBJ1-5	-	TRBD1	TRBV20-1	SAGQVTNQPQH
TRBJ1-1	-	-	TRBV14	ASSQEYFGTLNTEAF
TRBJ1-5	-	TRBD1	TRBV5-6	ASSFSPGGRQQPQH
TRBJ1-1	-	-	TRBV5-1	ASTQAGSTEAF
TRBJ2-7	once	-	TRBV30	AWSRPFGEQY
TRBJ1-1	-	TRBD1	TRBV18	ASSTQGAPSAEAF
TRBJ1-1	-	-	TRBV18	ASSPKGRWAF
TRBJ2-5	-	-	TRBV7-2	ASSQRETQY
TRBJ1-1	-	-	TRBV30	AWSVRESTEAF
TRBJ2-5	-	-	TRBV12-3/TRBV12-4	ASSLRTVGETQY
TRBJ2-2	-	-	TRBV12-3/TRBV12-4	ASSWDIRYTGELF
TRBJ2-7	-	TRBD1	TRBV5-1	ASSSGQGAIYEQY
TRBJ1-5	-	-	TRBV6-1	ASSEGFGSHQPQH
TRBJ1-2	-	-	TRBV24-1	ATSDTTGGAKSYGYT
TRBJ1-1	-	-	TRBV6-5	ASSYSGGNTEAF
TRBJ1-6	-	TRBD1	TRBV7-6	ASSLGVGQGDSPLH
TRBJ1-5	once	-	TRBV7-3	ASSLVRGYNQPQH
TRBJ1-6	-	-	TRBV28	ASSGQGSSYNSPLH
TRBJ2-7	-	-	TRBV6-2/TRBV6-3	ASSPGRIYEQY
TRBJ2-2	-	-	TRBV7-2	ASSSFEIGTGELF
TRBJ2-3	-	-	TRBV6-2/TRBV6-3	ASTPQLGTQY
TRBJ2-5	-	TRBD2	TRBV20-1	SAWTSGGRRETQY
TRBJ2-5	-	-	TRBV28	ASSLILQETQY
TRBJ2-6	-	TRBD1	TRBV6-5	ASSPQGPGANVLT
TRBJ1-1	-	-	TRBV11-3	ASSEVGVNTEAF
TRBJ2-7	-	-	TRBV5-1	ASSLDAGGNFVQY
TRBJ1-6	-	-	TRBV16	ASSQWKENSPLH
TRBJ1-1	-	TRBD1	TRBV28	ASKTGGEGNTEAF
TRBJ1-1	-	TRBD1	TRBV11-2	ASSYRGAEAF
TRBJ1-1	-	-	TRBV19	ASGQGYTEAF
TRBJ1-2	-	-	TRBV24-1	ATSDPDGHYGYT
TRBJ1-3	-	-	TRBV2	ASSVLENTIY
TRBJ2-5	-	-	TRBV7-3	ASSFSGTLKETQY
TRBJ2-7	-	TRBD2	TRBV6-5	ASSYSVHQRTRYYEQY
TRBJ2-1	-	TRBD2	TRBV20-1	SARDGGGSGGQNYNEQF
TRBJ2-1	-	-	TRBV19	AARRSSYNEQF
TRBJ1-4	-	-	TRBV7-2	ASSSMGEKLF
TRBJ1-4	-	TRBD1	TRBV25-1	ASHRTGEKLF
TRBJ2-3	-	-	TRBV21-1	ASSPHRGRVADTQY
TRBJ1-6	-	-	TRBV28	ASSFLSLTGFNSPLH
TRBJ2-7	once	-	TRBV28	ASSPGLYEQY